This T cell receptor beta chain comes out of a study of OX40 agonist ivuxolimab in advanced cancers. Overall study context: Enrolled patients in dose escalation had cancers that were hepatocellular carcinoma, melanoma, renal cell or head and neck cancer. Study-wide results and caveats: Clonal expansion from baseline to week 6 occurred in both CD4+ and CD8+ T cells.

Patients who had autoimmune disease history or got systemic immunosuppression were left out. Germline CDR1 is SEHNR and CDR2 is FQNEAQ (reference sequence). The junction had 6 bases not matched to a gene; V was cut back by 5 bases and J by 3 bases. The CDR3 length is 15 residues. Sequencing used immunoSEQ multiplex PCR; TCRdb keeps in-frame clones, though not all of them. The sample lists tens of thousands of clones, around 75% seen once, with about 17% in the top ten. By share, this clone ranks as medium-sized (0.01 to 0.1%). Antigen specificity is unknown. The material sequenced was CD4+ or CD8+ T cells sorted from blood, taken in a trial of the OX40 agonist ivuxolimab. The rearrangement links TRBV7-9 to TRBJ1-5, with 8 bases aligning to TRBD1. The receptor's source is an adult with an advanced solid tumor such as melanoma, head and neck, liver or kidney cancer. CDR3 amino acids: CASSQPGQVNQPQHF. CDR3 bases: TGTGCCAGCAGCCAACCGGGACAGGTCAATCAGCCCCAGCATTTT. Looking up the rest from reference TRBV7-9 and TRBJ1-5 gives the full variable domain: DTGVSQNPRHKITKRGQNVTFRCDPISEHNRLYWYRQTLGQGPEFLTYFQNEAQLEKSRLLSDRFSAERPKGSFSTLEIQRTEQGDSAMYLCASSQPGQVNQPQHFGDGTRLSIL.